These 24 T cell receptor beta chains were all obtained from the same sample, sequenced in a study of T cells in Graves' hyperthyroidism and ophthalmopathy. It was RNA transcripts that yielded the amplified TCR beta CDR3 regions. With the HTBI primer set, the TCR CDR3 went through a first round of RT-PCR. TCRdb reprocessed the multiplex PCR reads via MiXCR and lists one record per CDR3 protein. The repertoire holds around 190,000 distinct CDR3 sequences, with around 17% as singletons. Sequencing was done on a sample of blood. The receptor source for this set is a woman aged 50 to 60 with Graves' hyperthyroidism.

This sequence joins TRBV28 and TRBJ2-5, with 8 bases aligning to TRBD1. The V and J ends lost 6 bases and 4 bases, in that order; junction bases with no gene match: 10. The CDR3 has 15 amino acids. Germline CDR1 is MDHEN and CDR2 is SYDVKM. This chain's CDR3 is CASSPLGQGRETQYF. The CDR3 DNA is TGTGCCAGCAGCCCCCTAGGACAGGGCAGAGAGACCCAGTACTTC.

The table lists this clonotype with many counts. V is TRBV7-6 and J is TRBJ2-2; possible D gene TRBD2, 6 bases. CDR3 length equals 17 residues. V dropped 4 bases and J dropped 1 base, with 16 bases sitting between them. The germline V gene has CDR1 SGHVS and CDR2 FNYEAQ. This CDR3 reads CASSSSGGGLNTGELFF. CDR3 nucleotides: TGTGCCAGCAGCTCTTCCGGAGGAGGGTTGAACACCGGGGAGCTGTTTTTT.

There are many counts of this clonotype. The gene calls are TRBV7-3 and TRBJ2-3; the D is unclear. Trimming pared 5 bases from V and 0 bases from J, leaving 12 bases between. Germline loops: CDR1 SGHTA, CDR2 FQGTGA. This CDR3 comprises 15 residues. Written as DNA, the CDR3 is TGTGCCAGCAGCCCATCACCGTCTAGCACAGATACGCAGTATTTT. It translates to CASSPSPSSTDTQYF.

The chain joins TRBV11-3 to TRBJ2-1; tentatively, D is TRBD1 or TRBD2 (5 bases each). Between the trimmed V and J ends, which lost 2 bases and 6 bases, there was a span of 11 bases. CDR1 SGHNT and CDR2 YENEEA come from the germline V gene. CDR3 length: 14 amino acids. This chain's CDR3 is CASSLPVGGNEQFF. CDR3 sequence (DNA): TGTGCCAGCAGCTTACCCGTTGGGGGCAATGAGCAGTTCTTC.

The table lists this clonotype with a few counts. The gene calls are TRBV30 and TRBJ2-7, with 9 bases aligning to TRBD2. This CDR3 comprises 13 residues. The germline gives CDR1 GTSNPN, CDR2 SVGIG (reference sequence). Trimming removed 0 bases from V and 6 bases from J; junction bases left unmatched: 3. As DNA, the CDR3 is TGTGCCTGGAGTGTATCTAGCGGGATCGAGCAGTACTTC. Encoded protein: CAWSVSSGIEQYF.

This chain links TRBV6-1 with TRBJ2-3; TRBD2 agrees at 7 bases. Germline assignment: CDR1 MNHNS and CDR2 SASEGT. The length of the CDR3 is 13 residues. The DNA of the CDR3 is TGTGCGGCTCGGGAGGTCAGCACAGATACGCAGTATTTT. This translates into CAAREVSTDTQYF.

The chain recombines TRBV3-1 with TRBJ1-1, with a weak D call TRBD1 (5 bases). V was trimmed by 3 bases and J by 4 bases, leaving 18 bases between them. Germline loops: CDR1 LGHDT, CDR2 YNNKEL (reference sequence). This CDR3 contains 16 residues. The CDR3 DNA follows: TGTGCCAGCAGCCATTTGCGAGGCAGGGAGGGCACTGAAGCTTTCTTT. Amino acids: CASSHLRGREGTEAFF.

This clonotype was seen many times. The chain links TRBV6-2 or TRBV6-3 to TRBJ2-3; no clear D. Per germline, CDR1 MNHEY and CDR2 SVGEGT. The CDR3 has 12 residues. V was cut by 5 bases and J by 6 bases, with 9 bases left in between. CDR3 loop: CASSKQGDTQYF. The CDR3 DNA follows: TGTGCCAGCAGTAAACAAGGGGATACGCAGTATTTT.

In the case of this clonotype: A read error is possible here, since a much larger clone lies one base away. No conserved phenylalanine or tryptophan is present at the end of the CDR3, so a read error is the likely explanation. This rearrangement joins TRBV12-5 to TRBJ1-5; TRBD1 might be the D (6 bases). The V gene lost 5 bases and the J gene lost 2 bases, with 19 bases spanning the gap. The CDR3 contains 17 residues. The germline gives CDR1 LGHNT, CDR2 FRNRAP. The chain's CDR3 is CASGPSRGGVGNQPQHI. The DNA for the CDR3 is TGTGCTAGTGGTCCCTCTCGTGGGGGCGTAGGCAATCAGCCCCAGCATATT.

There are many counts of this clonotype. The V call is TRBV20-1, the J call TRBJ2-4; D perhaps matches TRBD1 (6 bases). CDR1 is DFQATT and CDR2 is SNEGSKA in the germline V gene (reference sequence). Between the trimmed V and J ends, which lost 7 bases and 4 bases, there was a span of 14 bases. This CDR3 spans 13 amino acids. This CDR3 reads CSGNRESKNIQYF. The CDR3 DNA reads TGCAGTGGGAACAGGGAATCTAAAAACATTCAGTACTTC.

This clonotype has just a few counts. The rearrangement links TRBV7-2 to TRBJ1-1, with a tentative D call TRBD1 (5 bases). The length of the CDR3 is 14 residues. V lost 3 bases and J lost 1, with 9 bases in between. In germline, CDR1 is SGHTA, CDR2 FQGNSA. The CDR3 protein is CASSFEGKNTEAFF. Written as DNA, the CDR3 is TGTGCCAGCAGCTTCGAGGGGAAGAACACTGAAGCTTTCTTT.

This clonotype was recorded many times. The genes are TRBV20-1 and TRBJ2-7, with TRBD1 identical over 7 bases. Germline CDR1 and CDR2: DFQATT and SNEGSKA (reference sequence). The CDR3 loop spans 16 amino acids. V gave up 5 bases and J gave up 0 bases; unmatched junction bases: 13. DNA of the CDR3: TGCAGTGCTCCACCCCTTGTACAGGGGAGCTCCTACGAGCAGTACTTC. This encodes CSAPPLVQGSSYEQYF.

This clonotype was detected ten times or more. The chain combines TRBV4-2 with TRBJ2-5, with D perhaps matching TRBD2 (5 bases). The CDR3 is 14 residues long. The ends were cut back, 2 bases at V and 4 bases at J, with 11 bases in the middle. Germline CDR1 and CDR2: LGHNA and YNFKEQ. In DNA, the CDR3 is TGTGCCAGCAGCCAACCAGAGGCGGGAGAGACCCAGTACTTC. Protein sequence: CASSQPEAGETQYF.

In the case of this clonotype: A single base separates this from a much larger clone, so it may be a read error. The genes are TRBV27 and TRBJ2-1; the D gene could be TRBD1 or TRBD2 (5 bases each). Germline CDR1 is MNHEY and CDR2 is SMNVEV (reference sequence). Trimming stripped 0 bases from V and 10 bases from J, with 16 bases between. This CDR3 is built from 15 residues. The CDR3 spells CASSLSIGLWGEQFF. CDR3 in DNA: TGTGCCAGCAGTTTATCGATTGGGTTATGGGGGGAGCAGTTCTTC.

The V and J genes are TRBV6-1 and TRBJ1-1; maybe TRBD1 (6 bases). V shed 6 bases and J shed 3 bases, with 14 bases lying between them. This CDR3 comprises 14 residues. The germline gives CDR1 MNHNS, CDR2 SASEGT. The CDR3 DNA is TGTGCCAGCAGACGGGGGGGCTCGGACACTGAAGCTTTCTTT. Residues: CASRRGGSDTEAFF.

This clonotype has a count of ten or more. The chain joins TRBV11-2 to TRBJ2-7, with a possible D match to TRBD2 (6 bases). This CDR3 spans 14 amino acids. Germline-derived CDR1 and CDR2 are SGHAT and FQNNGV. Trimming shortened V by 0 bases and J by 3 bases, and 9 bases separated the two germline ends. DNA of the CDR3: TGTGCCAGCAGCTTAGATCGGGGGTACTACGAGCAGTACTTC. This sequence encodes CASSLDRGYYEQYF.

This clonotype was seen more than once but under ten times. The chain carries TRBV20-1 and TRBJ2-4, with D maybe TRBD1 (5 bases). Germline V gene lookup returns CDR1 DFQATT and CDR2 SNEGSKA (reference sequence). The CDR3 extends over 16 amino acids. V was trimmed by 0 bases and J by 0 bases, leaving 12 bases between them. Here the CDR3 reads CSARDKQAIAKNIQYF. CDR3 bases: TGCAGTGCTAGAGATAAACAGGCGATAGCCAAAAACATTCAGTACTTC.

This clonotype was found many times. This chain joins TRBV18 and TRBJ1-1; 7 nucleotides line up with TRBD1. The CDR3 spans 15 residues. Germline V CDR1 and CDR2: KGHSH, LQKENI. V lost 6 bases and J lost 1; bases outside the gene matches: 8. The CDR3 here is CASSLRDRENTEAFF. The DNA of the CDR3 is TGTGCCAGCTCCCTCCGGGACAGAGAGAACACTGAAGCTTTCTTT.

The sample holds many counts of this clonotype. V and J are TRBV2 and TRBJ2-5, with 7 positions matching TRBD2. With 7 bases clipped from V and 5 bases from J, the junction kept 7 bases outside the gene matches. There are 13 residues in the CDR3. The germline V gene has CDR1 SNHLY and CDR2 FYNNEI. The CDR3 DNA is TGTGCCAGCACAAGAGGACTAGGCGAGACCCAGTACTTC. This encodes CASTRGLGETQYF. Using reference TRBV2 and TRBJ2-5 for the parts outside the CDR3, the full variable domain is EPEVTQTPSHQVTQMGQEVILRCVPISNHLYFYWYRQILGQKVEFLVSFYNNEISEKSEIFDDQFSVERPDGSNFTLKIRSTKLEDSAMYFCASTRGLGETQYFGPGTRLLVL.

This clonotype was detected ten times or more. The CDR3 sequence is CSAEVGTTDYEQYF. DNA of the CDR3: TGCAGTGCTGAGGTCGGGACAACCGATTACGAGCAGTACTTC. The chain combines TRBV20-1 with TRBJ2-7; D possibly corresponds to TRBD1 (6 bases). This CDR3 comprises 14 residues. The germline V gene encodes CDR1 DFQATT and CDR2 SNEGSKA (reference sequence). Trimming cost V 5 bases and J 4 bases, with 18 bases left between them.

The chain carries TRBV20-1 and TRBJ2-5; D unclear. CDR1 is DFQATT and CDR2 is SNEGSKA in the germline V gene (reference sequence). The ends were cut back, 0 bases at V and 1 base at J, with 12 bases in the middle. The CDR3 extends over 15 amino acids. In DNA form, the CDR3 reads TGCAGTGCTAGAGATGAGACTTCACCCCAAGAGACCCAGTACTTC. Residues: CSARDETSPQETQYF.

This clonotype was picked up a small number of times. The rearrangement uses TRBV5-1 and TRBJ1-3, with D possibly matching TRBD1 (5 bases). V lost 4 bases and J lost 4, with 15 bases in between. The CDR3 runs 15 residues. The germline CDR1 and CDR2 sequences are SGHRS and YFSETQ. The CDR3 reads CASSPPVGDGNTIYF. In nucleotides, the CDR3 is TGCGCCAGCAGCCCACCCGTCGGGGACGGAAACACCATATATTTT.

Concerning this clonotype itself: This may arise from a read error, as a much more abundant clone is one base away. J is TRBJ2-3 and V is TRBV20-1; no reliable D call. CDR3 length: 16 residues. Germline CDR1 reads DFQATT; CDR2 reads SNEGSKA (reference sequence). V lost 0 bases, J lost 0 bases, and 13 bases lay in between. In DNA, the CDR3 is TGCAGTGCTAGAGATGCTCATCCCAGGAGCACAGATACGCAGTATTTT. Protein: CSARDAHPRSTDTQYF.

In this sample, this clonotype turned up many times. The chain recombines TRBV2 with TRBJ1-5; 9 nucleotides agree with TRBD1. V dropped 6 bases and J dropped 0; count of bases not matched to a gene: 6. The CDR3 consists of 16 residues. Germline V CDR1 and CDR2: SNHLY, FYNNEI. Written as DNA, the CDR3 is TGTGCCAGCAGGGGGGACAGGGACTATAGCAATCAGCCCCAGCATTTT. Translating gives CASRGDRDYSNQPQHF.